The clone carrying this T cell receptor beta chain was seen just once. What it recognizes is unknown. Cells designated naive CD8 were CD45RO-negative and were positively selected for CCR7, with terminally differentiated effector memory CD45RA+ cells excluded. The data are from a study of shared clonotypes between healthy human individuals. General observations from the study: Generation of non-shared clonotypes was less probable than generation of clonotypes shared by all four donors. Investigators collected only blood, and repertoires in tissues likely differ. As a rule, naive subsets had a larger estimated richness than memory subsets.

Germline-derived CDR1 and CDR2 are MNHEY and SMNVEV (reference sequence). CDR3 size: 16 residues. V lost 0 bases and J 0 bases, leaving 12 bases between the germline ends. Deep-level settings were used for running the assay. The protocol was immunoSEQ multiplex PCR, while the TCRdb copy is restricted to in-frame clones and leaves out a portion. This table holds about 2.1 million clones, just under 95% found once. This clonotype originated in a man between 18 and 29 years old in good health. Some clones in this sample may be carry-over from other donors' samples. The chain is built from TRBV27 and TRBJ2-7, with TRBD1 as a possible D gene (5 bases). Source material: naive CD8+ T cells from PBMCs. This chain's CDR3 is CASSLSLGENSYEQYF. As DNA, the CDR3 is TGTGCCAGCAGTTTATCCCTAGGGGAAAACTCCTACGAGCAGTACTTC.